This T cell receptor (beta chain) stems from a study of T-cell memory formation after mild COVID-19 (dated by TCRdb to the early 2020s). For the study in its entirety: TCR sequence clusters from the two donors were found to be largely donor specific. In a couple of donors, T-cell clones that expanded and contracted after mild COVID-19 were tracked by sequencing TCRalpha and TCRbeta repertoires over time. The cohort comprised two young, previously healthy adult volunteers, one female and one male.

In regard to this clonotype: This clone's antigen is unknown. Within one base of it there is no much larger clone, and no base qualities were kept.

Points the paper makes about the study in general: Some responding clones were found in pre-infection memory, which suggests that pre-existing cross-reactive memory T cells took part in the SARS-CoV-2 response. Only a couple of mild cases were covered in the study, and larger cohorts including severe cases with pre-infection samples were considered necessary. Clones that contracted from day 15 to 85 showed balanced CD4/CD8 phenotypes, whereas a second wave of clones that expanded from day 15 to 37 leaned towards CD4+. Whether the second-wave clones peaking on day 37 were SARS-CoV-2 specific was not confirmed. Contracting CD4+ clones appeared mostly in the CM and EM memory subsets, whereas CD8+ clones were enriched in EMRA.

The reads were generated on an Illumina NovaSeq 6000. TCRalpha and TCRbeta cDNA libraries were built by 5'RACE with constant-segment primers, adding sample barcodes and unique molecular identifiers. Trizol reagent was used to extract RNA from every sample. Libraries were amplified in two PCR steps, with a second sample barcode and Illumina TruSeq adapters added in the second step. Sequencing of libraries was performed on an Illumina NovaSeq with 2 x 150 bp paired-end reads. As for the original processing: With migec v1.2.7, reads were demultiplexed and then collapsed into UMI-guided consensus sequences. Using mixcr v2.1.11, UMI consensuses were aligned to TRA and TRB V and J templates and then assembled into clonotypes. Expanded or contracted clonotypes were those called significant by both edgeR and NoisET, with noise models trained on biological replicates. For edgeR calls, the thresholds were a false discovery rate-adjusted p below 0.01 and a log2 fold-change of 1. PCA with hierarchical clustering of max-normalized trajectories of the 1000 most abundant clonotypes was used as exploratory dynamics analysis. Each responding clone was given a CD4 or CD8 phenotype based on the CD4+ and CD8+ repertoires, which had been sequenced separately. TCRdb handled the public reads itself, with Q25 trimming in fastp and clone calling in MiXCR, and kept productive beta chains. Rows are combined by CDR3 protein, so each entry shows the most common genes and DNA. The authors' filters were not applied to this entry. Here the sample has under 250,000 distinct CDR3 sequences; 27% occur a single time. Jointly, the top ten make up about an eighth of the sample.

PBMCs were isolated by Ficoll-Paque density gradient centrifugation. This clonotype originated in an adult woman who had mild COVID-19 (a few samples of this study predate the infection). The sample titles of this study are shuffled in the database, so cell type and time point are left out; the donor was told from shared clones. Sequences were obtained from PBMCs or a T cell subset sorted from them (not recorded which).

The nucleotides read TGCGCCAGCAGCCCCCACAGGGAGGAGGACAATGAGCAGTTCTTC. Its protein is CASSPHREEDNEQFF. The chain was built from TRBV5-1 and TRBJ2-1; the D segment may tentatively be TRBD1 or TRBD2, each giving 6 matched bases. V loses 4 bases, J loses 5 bases, and the germline ends lie 16 bases apart. The germline V gene yields SGHRS for CDR1 and YFSETQ for CDR2. The CDR3 runs 15 amino acids, cysteine and phenylalanine included. Only CDR3 DNA remains: 45 bases, in frame from the first base. Supplemented by the reference TRBV5-1 and TRBJ2-1 proteins around the CDR3, the complete variable domain is KAGVTQTPRYLIKTRGQQVTLSCSPISGHRSVSWYQQTPGQGLQFLFEYFSETQRNKGNFPGRFSGRQFSNSRSEMNVSTLELGDSALYLCASSPHREEDNEQFFGPGTRLTVL.